This T cell receptor (beta chain) was identified in a study of T cell responses to AZD1222 COVID-19 vaccine. About the study: Pooling covered second doses at about 4 or about 12 weeks.

Study-level findings and limits: The study sampled repertoires only after the peak T cell response.

The protocol was immunoSEQ multiplex PCR, while the TCRdb copy is restricted to in-frame clones and leaves out a portion. The sample yields under 130,000 clones, around 94% seen once. J was trimmed by 4 bases and V by 1 base; bases with no gene match: 1. The length of the CDR3 is 14 residues. The V gene's germline CDR1 is MGHRA and CDR2 YSYEKL. About this clone: What it binds is not known.

J is TRBJ2-7 and V is TRBV4-1; 10 bases agree with TRBD2. This TCR came from an adult in good health. Sequencing was performed on peripheral blood, taken on day 0 of AZD1222 vaccination. In DNA, the CDR3 is TGCGCCAGCAGCCAAGCGACTAGCGGGTACGAGCAGTACTTC. Translating gives CASSQATSGYEQYF.